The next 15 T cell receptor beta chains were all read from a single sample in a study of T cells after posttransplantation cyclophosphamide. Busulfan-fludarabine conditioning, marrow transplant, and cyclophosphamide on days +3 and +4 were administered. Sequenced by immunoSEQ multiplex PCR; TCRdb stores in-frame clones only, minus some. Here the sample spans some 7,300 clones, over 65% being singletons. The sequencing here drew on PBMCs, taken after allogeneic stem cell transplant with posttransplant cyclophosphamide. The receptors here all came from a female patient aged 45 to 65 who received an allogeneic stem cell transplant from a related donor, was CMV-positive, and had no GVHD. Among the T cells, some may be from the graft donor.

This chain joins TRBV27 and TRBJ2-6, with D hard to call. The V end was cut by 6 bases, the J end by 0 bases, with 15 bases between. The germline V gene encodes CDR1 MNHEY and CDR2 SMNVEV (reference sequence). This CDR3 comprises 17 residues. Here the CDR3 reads CASSPRQIFSGANVLTF. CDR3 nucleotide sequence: TGTGCCAGCAGCCCCAGACAAATTTTCTCTGGGGCCAACGTCCTGACTTTC.

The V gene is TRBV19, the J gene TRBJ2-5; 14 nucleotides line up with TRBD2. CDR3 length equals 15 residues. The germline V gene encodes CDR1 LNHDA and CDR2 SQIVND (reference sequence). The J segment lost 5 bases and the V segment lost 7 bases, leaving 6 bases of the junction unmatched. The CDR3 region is CASTQTSGGAETQYF. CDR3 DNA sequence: TGTGCCAGTACCCAGACTAGCGGGGGGGCCGAGACCCAGTACTTC.

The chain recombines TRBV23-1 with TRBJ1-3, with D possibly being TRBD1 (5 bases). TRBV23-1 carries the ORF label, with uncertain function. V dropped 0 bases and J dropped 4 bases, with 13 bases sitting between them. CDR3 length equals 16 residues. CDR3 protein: CASSQSLGRPGNTIYF. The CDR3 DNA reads TGCGCCAGCAGTCAATCGCTGGGGCGGCCAGGAAACACCATATATTTT.

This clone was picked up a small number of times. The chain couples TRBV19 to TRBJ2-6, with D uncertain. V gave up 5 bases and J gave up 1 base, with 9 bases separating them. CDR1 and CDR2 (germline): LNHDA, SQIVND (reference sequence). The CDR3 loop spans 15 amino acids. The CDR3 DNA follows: TGTGCCAGTAGTGTACCGGGTTCTGGGGCCAACGTCCTGACTTTC. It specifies CASSVPGSGANVLTF.

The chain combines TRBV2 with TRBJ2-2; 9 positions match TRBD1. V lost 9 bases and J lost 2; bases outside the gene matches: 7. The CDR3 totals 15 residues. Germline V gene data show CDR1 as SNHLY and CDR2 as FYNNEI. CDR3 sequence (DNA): TGTGCCAGAAGGGGACAGGGACTAAACACCGGGGAGCTGTTTTTT. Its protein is CARRGQGLNTGELFF.

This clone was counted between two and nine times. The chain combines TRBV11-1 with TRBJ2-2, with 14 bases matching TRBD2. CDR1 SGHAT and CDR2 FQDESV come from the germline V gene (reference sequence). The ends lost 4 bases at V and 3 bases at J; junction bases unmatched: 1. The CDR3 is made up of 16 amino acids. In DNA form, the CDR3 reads TGTGCCAGCAGCTCGGGACTAGCGGGGGACACCGGGGAGCTGTTTTTT. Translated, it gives CASSSGLAGDTGELFF.

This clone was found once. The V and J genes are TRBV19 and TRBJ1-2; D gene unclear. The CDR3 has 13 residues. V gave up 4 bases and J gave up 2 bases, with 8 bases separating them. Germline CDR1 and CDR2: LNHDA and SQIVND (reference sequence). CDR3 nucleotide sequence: TGTGCCAGTAGTAAATCCGGGAACTATGGCTACACCTTC. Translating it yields CASSKSGNYGYTF.

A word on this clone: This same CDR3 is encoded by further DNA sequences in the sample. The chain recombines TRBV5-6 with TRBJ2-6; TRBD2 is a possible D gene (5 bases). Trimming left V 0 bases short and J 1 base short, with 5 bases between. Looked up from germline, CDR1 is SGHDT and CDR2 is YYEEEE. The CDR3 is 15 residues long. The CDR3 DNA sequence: TGTGCCAGCAGCTTGGCGGGGTCTGGGGCCAACGTCCTGACTTTC. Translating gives CASSLAGSGANVLTF.

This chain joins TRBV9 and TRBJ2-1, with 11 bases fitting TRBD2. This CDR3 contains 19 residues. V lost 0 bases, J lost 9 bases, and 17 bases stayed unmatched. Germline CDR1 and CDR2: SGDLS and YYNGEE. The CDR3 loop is CASSVGGALAGGLRTEQFF. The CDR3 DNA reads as TGTGCCAGCAGCGTAGGTGGGGCTCTAGCGGGAGGTCTAAGGACTGAGCAGTTCTTC.

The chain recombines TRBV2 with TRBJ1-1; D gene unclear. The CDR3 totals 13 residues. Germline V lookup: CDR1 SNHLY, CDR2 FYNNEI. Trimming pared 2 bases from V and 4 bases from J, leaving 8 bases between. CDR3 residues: CASSELRVTEAFF. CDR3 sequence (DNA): TGTGCCAGCAGTGAACTGAGGGTCACTGAAGCTTTCTTT.

CDR3 loop: CSVDSLGSSGNTIYF. Written as DNA, the CDR3 is TGCAGCGTTGACTCCCTCGGGAGCTCTGGAAACACCATATATTTT. This rearrangement joins TRBV29-1 to TRBJ1-3; D is ambiguous. Germline V gene data show CDR1 as SQVTM and CDR2 as ANQGSEA. Trimming took 3 bases from V and 0 from J, leaving 12 bases between them. The CDR3 runs 15 residues.

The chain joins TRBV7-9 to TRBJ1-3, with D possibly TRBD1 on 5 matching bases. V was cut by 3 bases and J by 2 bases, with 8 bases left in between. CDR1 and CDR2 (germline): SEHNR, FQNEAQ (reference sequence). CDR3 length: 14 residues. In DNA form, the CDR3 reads TGTGCCAGCAGCTTTCCAGGGACTGGAAACACCATATATTTT. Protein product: CASSFPGTGNTIYF.

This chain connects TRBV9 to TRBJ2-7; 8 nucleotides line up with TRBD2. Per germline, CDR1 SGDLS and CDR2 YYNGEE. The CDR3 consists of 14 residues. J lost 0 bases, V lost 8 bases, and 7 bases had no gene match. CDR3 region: CASSSGPSSYEQYF. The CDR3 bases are TGTGCCAGTTCTAGCGGGCCGAGCTCCTACGAGCAGTACTTC.

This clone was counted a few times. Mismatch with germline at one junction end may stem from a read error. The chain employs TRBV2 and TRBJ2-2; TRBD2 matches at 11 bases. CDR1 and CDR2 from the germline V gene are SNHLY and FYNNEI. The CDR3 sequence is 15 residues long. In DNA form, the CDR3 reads TGTGCCAGCAGCGAAGGACTAGCGGGCACCGGGGAGCTGTTTTTT. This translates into CASSEGLAGTGELFF.

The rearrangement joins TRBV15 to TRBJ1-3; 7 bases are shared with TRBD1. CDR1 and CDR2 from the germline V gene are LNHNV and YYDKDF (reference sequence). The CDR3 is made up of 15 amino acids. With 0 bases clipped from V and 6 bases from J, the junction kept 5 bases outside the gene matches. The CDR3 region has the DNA TGTGCCACCAGCAGAGAACTCACAGGGGAAAACACCATATATTTT. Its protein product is CATSRELTGENTIYF.